This TCR beta chain was identified during a study of beta chain features in type 1 diabetes. Markers CD45RO/CCR7/CD25/CD127/CD95/CD27 served to sort CD4+ naive, central memory, regulatory and stem cell-like memory cells. The table lists this clone with a few counts. Its antigen is undetermined. cDNA synthesis used the whole RNA isolate, giving expressed TCRB sequences. The assay was immunoSEQ multiplex PCR, and TCRdb's table has in-frame clones only and misses some. Of 150,000 or so clones in the sample, roughly 10% were seen once. The CDR3 totals 14 residues. The germline V and J ends were trimmed by 0 bases and 6 bases, with 12 bases remaining between them. Germline CDR1 is SGHRS and CDR2 is YFSETQ. Study findings and constraints: TCRB repertoires of naive, central memory and Treg cells appeared more similar among patients than among healthy donors. Overrepresentation of cells with high TCR expression could result from cDNA sequencing. Patients with type 1 diabetes showed fewer VDJ junction insertions and more deletions.

Sequencing was done on a sample of central memory CD4+ T cells from blood. The chain is built from TRBV5-1 and TRBJ1-2; no reliable D call. The TCR sequence derives from a woman aged 40 to 50 in good health. The CDR3 spells CASSLDSPRDGYTF. For the CDR3, the DNA is TGCGCCAGCAGCTTGGACAGCCCGAGAGATGGCTACACCTTC.